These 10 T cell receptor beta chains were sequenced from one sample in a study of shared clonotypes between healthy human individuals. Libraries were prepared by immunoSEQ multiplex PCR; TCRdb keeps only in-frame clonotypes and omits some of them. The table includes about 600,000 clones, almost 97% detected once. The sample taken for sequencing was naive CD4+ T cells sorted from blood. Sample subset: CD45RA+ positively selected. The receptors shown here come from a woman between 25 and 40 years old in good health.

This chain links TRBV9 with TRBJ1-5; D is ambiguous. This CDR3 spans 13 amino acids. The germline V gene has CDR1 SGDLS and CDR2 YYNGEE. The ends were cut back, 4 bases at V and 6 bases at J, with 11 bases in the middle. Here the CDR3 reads CASSSAPGQPQHF. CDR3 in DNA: TGTGCCAGCAGCTCCGCCCCAGGTCAGCCCCAGCATTTT. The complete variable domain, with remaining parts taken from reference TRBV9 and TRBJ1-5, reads DSGVTQTPKHLITATGQRVTLRCSPRSGDLSVYWYQQSLDQGLQFLIQYYNGEERAKGNILERFSAQQFPDLHSELNLSSLELGDSALYFCASSSAPGQPQHFGDGTRLSIL.

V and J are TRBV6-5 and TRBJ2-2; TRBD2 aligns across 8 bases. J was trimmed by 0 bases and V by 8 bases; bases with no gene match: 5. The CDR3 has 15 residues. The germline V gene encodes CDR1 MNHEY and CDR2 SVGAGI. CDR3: CASRVSGANTGELFF. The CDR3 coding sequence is TGTGCCAGCCGCGTTAGCGGGGCGAACACCGGGGAGCTGTTTTTT.

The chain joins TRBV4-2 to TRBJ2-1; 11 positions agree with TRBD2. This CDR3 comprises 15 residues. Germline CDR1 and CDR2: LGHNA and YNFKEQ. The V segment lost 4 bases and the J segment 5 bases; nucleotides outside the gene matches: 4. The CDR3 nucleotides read TGTGCCAGCAGCCCCGGGACTAGCGGAAACAATGAGCAGTTCTTC. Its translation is CASSPGTSGNNEQFF.

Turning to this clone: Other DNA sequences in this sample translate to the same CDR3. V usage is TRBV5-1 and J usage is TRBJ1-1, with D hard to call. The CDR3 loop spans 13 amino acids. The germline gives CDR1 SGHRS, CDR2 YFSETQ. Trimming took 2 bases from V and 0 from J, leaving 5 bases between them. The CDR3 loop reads CASSLGVNTEAFF. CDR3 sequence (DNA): TGCGCCAGCAGCTTAGGCGTGAACACTGAAGCTTTCTTT.

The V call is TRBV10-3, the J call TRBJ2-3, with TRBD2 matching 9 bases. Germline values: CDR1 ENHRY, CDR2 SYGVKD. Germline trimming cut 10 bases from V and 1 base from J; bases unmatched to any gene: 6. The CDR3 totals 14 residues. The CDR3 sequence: CATAPSGGTDTQYF. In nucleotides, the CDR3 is TGTGCCACTGCTCCTAGCGGGGGCACAGATACGCAGTATTTT.

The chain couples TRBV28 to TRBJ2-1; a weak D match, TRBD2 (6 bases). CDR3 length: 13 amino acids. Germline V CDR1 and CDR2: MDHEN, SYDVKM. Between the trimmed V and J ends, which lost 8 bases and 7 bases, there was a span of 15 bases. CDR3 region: CASAGTPGNEQFF. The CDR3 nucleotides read TGTGCCAGCGCGGGAACCCCCGGGAATGAGCAGTTCTTC.

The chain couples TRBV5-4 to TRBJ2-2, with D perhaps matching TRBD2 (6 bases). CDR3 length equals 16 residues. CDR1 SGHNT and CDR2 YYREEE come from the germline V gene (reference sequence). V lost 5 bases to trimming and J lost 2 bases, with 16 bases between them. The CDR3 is CASRGSGGVNTGELFF. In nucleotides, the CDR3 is TGTGCCAGCAGAGGTTCTGGCGGGGTCAACACCGGGGAGCTGTTTTTT.

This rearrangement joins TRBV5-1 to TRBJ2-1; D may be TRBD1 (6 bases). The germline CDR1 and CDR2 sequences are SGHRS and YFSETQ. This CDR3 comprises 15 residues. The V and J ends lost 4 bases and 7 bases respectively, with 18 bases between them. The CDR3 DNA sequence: TGCGCCAGCAGCAACAGGCCGGGACAATTAAATGAGCAGTTCTTC. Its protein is CASSNRPGQLNEQFF.

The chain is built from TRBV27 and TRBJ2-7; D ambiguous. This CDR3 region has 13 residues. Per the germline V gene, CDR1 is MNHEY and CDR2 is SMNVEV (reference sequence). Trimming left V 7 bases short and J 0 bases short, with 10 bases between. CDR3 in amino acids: CASIGVLSYEQYF. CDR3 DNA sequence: TGTGCCAGCATTGGGGTTCTCTCCTACGAGCAGTACTTC.

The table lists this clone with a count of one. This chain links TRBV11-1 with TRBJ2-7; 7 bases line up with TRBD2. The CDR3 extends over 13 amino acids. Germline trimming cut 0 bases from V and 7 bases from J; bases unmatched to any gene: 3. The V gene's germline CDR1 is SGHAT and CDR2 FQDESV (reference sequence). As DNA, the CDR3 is TGTGCCAGCAGCTTAGCGGCGGGAGAAGAGCAGTACTTC. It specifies CASSLAAGEEQYF.